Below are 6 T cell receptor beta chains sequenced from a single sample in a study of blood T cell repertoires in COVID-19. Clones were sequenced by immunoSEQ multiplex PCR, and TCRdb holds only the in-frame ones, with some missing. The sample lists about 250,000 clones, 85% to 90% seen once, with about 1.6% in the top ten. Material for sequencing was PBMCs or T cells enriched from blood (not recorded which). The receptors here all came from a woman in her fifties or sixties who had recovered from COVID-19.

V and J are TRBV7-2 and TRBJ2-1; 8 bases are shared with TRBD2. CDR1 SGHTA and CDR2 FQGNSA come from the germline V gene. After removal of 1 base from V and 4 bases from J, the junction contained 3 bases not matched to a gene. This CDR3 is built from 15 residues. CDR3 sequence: CASSLGREAYNEQFF. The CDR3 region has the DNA TGTGCCAGCAGCTTAGGGCGGGAGGCTTACAATGAGCAGTTCTTC.

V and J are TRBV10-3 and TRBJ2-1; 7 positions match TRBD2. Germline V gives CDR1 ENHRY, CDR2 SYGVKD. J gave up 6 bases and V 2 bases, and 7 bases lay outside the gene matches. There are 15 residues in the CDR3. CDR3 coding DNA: TGTGCCATCAGTGAGGGACTAGTAATGGGCAATGAGCAGTTCTTC. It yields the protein CAISEGLVMGNEQFF.

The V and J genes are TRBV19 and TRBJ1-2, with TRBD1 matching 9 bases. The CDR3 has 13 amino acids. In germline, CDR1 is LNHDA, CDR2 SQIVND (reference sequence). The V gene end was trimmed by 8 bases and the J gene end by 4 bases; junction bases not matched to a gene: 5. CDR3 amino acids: CASLSDRGYGYTF. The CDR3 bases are TGTGCCAGTCTATCGGACAGGGGCTATGGCTACACCTTC.

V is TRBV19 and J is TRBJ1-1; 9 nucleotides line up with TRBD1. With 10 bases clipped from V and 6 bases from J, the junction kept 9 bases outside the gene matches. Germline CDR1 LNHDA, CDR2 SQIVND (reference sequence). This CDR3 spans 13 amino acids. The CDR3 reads CATQGQGVPEAFF. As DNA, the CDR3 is TGTGCCACCCAGGGACAGGGCGTCCCTGAAGCTTTCTTT. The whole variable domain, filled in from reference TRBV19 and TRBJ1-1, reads DGGITQSPKYLFRKEGQNVTLSCEQNLNHDAMYWYRQDPGQGLRLIYYSQIVNDFQKGDIAEGYSVSREKKESFPLTVTSAQKNPTAFYLCATQGQGVPEAFFGQGTRLTVV.

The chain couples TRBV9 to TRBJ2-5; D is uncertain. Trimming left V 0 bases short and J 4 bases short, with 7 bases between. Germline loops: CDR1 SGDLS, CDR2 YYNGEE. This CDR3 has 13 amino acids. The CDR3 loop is CASSVGTAETQYF. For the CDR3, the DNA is TGTGCCAGCAGCGTAGGAACAGCAGAGACCCAGTACTTC.

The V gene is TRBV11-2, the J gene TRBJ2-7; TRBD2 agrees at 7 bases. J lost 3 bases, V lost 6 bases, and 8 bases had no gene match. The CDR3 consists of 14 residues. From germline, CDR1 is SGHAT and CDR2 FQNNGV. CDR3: CASSHPRGVYEQYF. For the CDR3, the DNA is TGTGCCAGCAGTCACCCCCGGGGGGTCTACGAGCAGTACTTC. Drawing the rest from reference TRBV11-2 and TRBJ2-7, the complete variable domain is EAGVAQSPRYKIIEKRQSVAFWCNPISGHATLYWYQQILGQGPKLLIQFQNNGVVDDSQLPKDRFSAERLKGVDSTLKIQPAKLEDSAVYLCASSHPRGVYEQYFGPGTRLTVT.